This T cell receptor beta chain emerged from a study of cytomegalovirus exposure and HLA in healthy donors. Overall study context: Genotyping showed roughly 77% of almost 400 donors falling in the Caucasian-associated ancestry cluster.

In regard to this clone: Its antigen remains unknown.

Study findings and constraints: In a later analysis, an Asian-associated ancestry cluster reportedly showed fewer N-insertions than the roughly 700-donor mean.

V was pared by 7 bases and J by 0 bases, with 10 bases of the junction left unmatched. CDR1 and CDR2 from the germline V gene are SNHLY and FYNNEI. The CDR3 runs 17 residues. The PCR contained 60 Vbeta and 13 Jbeta primers. This table comes from immunoSEQ multiplex PCR, and its TCRdb copy is limited to in-frame clones, with some not included. The sample has about 90,000 clones, 60% to 80% seen once; the top ten hold roughly 19%. This chain uses TRBV2 with TRBJ1-3; TRBD1 matches 9 bases. This sequence was found in a woman aged 60-70 years in good health and CMV-seropositive. Source material: PBMCs. The CDR3 loop is CASIGTGPVYSGNTIYF. CDR3 in DNA: TGTGCCAGCATTGGGACAGGGCCGGTATACTCTGGAAACACCATATATTTT.